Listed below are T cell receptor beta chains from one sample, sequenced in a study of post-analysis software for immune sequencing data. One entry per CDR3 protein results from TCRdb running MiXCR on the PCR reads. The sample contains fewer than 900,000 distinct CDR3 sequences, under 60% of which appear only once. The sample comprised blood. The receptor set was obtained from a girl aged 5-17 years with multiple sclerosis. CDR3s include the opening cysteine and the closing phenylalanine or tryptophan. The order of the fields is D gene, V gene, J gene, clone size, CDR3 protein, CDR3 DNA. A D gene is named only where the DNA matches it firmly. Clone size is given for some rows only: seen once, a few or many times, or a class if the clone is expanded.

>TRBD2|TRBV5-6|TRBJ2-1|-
CASSLELAGGSSSYNEQFF
TGTGCCAGCAGCTTGGAACTAGCGGGAGGGAGTAGCTCCTACAATGAGCAGTTCTTC
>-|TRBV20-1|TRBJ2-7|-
CSAIQDLTYEQYF
TGCAGTGCCATCCAGGACTTGACCTACGAGCAGTACTTC
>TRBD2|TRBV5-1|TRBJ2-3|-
CASSPHAGETALDTQYF
TGCGCCAGCAGCCCCCATGCGGGGGAGACCGCCCTTGATACGCAGTATTTT
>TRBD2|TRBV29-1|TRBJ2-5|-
CSIKGLGERETQYF
TGCAGCATAAAGGGACTAGGAGAAAGAGAGACCCAGTACTTC
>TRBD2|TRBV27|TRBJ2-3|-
CASSPPGSGHTDTQYF
TGTGCCAGCAGTCCCCCCGGTAGCGGGCACACAGATACGCAGTATTTT
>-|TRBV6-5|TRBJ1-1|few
CASSYYGREAFF
TGTGCCAGCAGTTACTATGGACGTGAAGCTTTCTTT
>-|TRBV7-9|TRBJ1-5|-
CASSLEEGGQPQHF
TGTGCCAGCAGCTTAGAGGAGGGCGGGCAGCCCCAGCATTTT
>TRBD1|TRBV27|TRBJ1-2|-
CASSLRQGGYGYTF
TGTGCCAGCAGTTTAAGACAGGGGGGCTATGGCTACACCTTC
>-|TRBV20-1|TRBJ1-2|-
CSAITDDYGYTF
TGCAGTGCTATCACAGACGACTATGGCTACACCTTC
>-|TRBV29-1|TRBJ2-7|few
CSVESPGYEQYF
TGCAGCGTTGAGTCCCCGGGCTACGAGCAGTACTTC
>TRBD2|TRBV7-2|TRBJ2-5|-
CASSLGLAGTQYF
TGTGCCAGCAGCTTAGGACTAGCGGGGACCCAGTACTTC
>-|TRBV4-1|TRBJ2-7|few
CASSQDGPGAYEQYF
TGCGCCAGCAGCCAAGACGGTCCAGGGGCCTACGAGCAGTACTTC
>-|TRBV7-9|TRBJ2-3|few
CASSFTFTDTQYF
TGTGCCAGCAGCTTCACATTCACAGATACGCAGTATTTT
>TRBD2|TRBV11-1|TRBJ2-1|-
CASSSASGRANEQFF
TGTGCCAGCAGCTCGGCGAGCGGGAGGGCCAATGAGCAGTTCTTC
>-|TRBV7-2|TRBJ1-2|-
CASSHRGGNTF
TGTGCCAGCAGCCACCGGGGAGGGAACACCTTC